This T cell receptor beta chain was sequenced during a study of T cells after posttransplantation cyclophosphamide. Repertoires were generated with immunoSEQ multiplex PCR, while TCRdb's copy carries only in-frame clones and drops some. The sample gives fewer than 25,000 clones, approximately 97% of which show up once; approximately 0.13% is in the top ten. V lost 0 bases, J lost 10 bases, and 12 bases lay in between. The CDR3 length is 13 residues. Germline V gene lookup returns CDR1 MGHRA and CDR2 YSYEKL. Cells defined as naive were viable CD3+CD4+ or CD3+CD8+ and CCR7+CD45RA+CD45RO-CD95-CD27+CD28+.

Sequences were obtained from naive CD4+ T cells sorted from PBMCs. The chain links TRBV4-1 to TRBJ1-1; possibly TRBD1 for D (5 bases). This receptor was taken from a man aged 45 to 65 in good health, CMV-negative, and a related stem cell transplant donor. DNA of the CDR3: TGCGCCAGCAGCCAAGATTATGGGGCGTCAGCTTTCTTT. It specifies CASSQDYGASAFF.